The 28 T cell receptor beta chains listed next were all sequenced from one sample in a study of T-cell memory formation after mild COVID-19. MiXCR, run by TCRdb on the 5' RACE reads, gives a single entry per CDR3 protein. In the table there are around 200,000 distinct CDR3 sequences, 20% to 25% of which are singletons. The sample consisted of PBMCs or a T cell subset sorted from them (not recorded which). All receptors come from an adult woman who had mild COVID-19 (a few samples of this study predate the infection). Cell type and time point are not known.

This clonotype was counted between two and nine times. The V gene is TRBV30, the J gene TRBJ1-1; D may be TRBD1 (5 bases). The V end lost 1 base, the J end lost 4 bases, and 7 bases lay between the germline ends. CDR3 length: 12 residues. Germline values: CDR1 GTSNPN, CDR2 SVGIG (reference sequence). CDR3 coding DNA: TGTGCCTGGAGTGCTGGGGGCACTGAAGCTTTCTTT. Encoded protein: CAWSAGGTEAFF.

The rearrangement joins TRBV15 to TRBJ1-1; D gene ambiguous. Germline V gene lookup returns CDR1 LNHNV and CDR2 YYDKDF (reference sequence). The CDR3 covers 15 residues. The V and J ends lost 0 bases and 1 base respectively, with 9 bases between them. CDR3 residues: CATSRDRAANTEAFF. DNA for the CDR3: TGTGCCACCAGCAGAGATAGGGCGGCGAACACTGAAGCTTTCTTT. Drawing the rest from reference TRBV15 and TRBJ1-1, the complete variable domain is DAMVIQNPRYQVTQFGKPVTLSCSQTLNHNVMYWYQQKSSQAPKLLFHYYDKDFNNEADTPDNFQSRRPNTSFCFLDIRSPGLGDTAMYLCATSRDRAANTEAFFGQGTRLTVV.

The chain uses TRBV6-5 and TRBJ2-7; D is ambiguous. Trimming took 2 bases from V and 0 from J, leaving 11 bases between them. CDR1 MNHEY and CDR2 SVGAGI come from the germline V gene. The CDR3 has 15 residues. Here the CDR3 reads CASSYAPSNSYEQYF. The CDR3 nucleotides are TGTGCCAGCAGTTACGCCCCATCGAACTCCTACGAGCAGTACTTC.

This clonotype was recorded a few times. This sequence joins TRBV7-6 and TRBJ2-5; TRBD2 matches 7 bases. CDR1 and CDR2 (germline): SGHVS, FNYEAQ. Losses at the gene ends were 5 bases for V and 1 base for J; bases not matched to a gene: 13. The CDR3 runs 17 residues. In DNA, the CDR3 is TGTGCCAGCAGCCGCTCGGGGGGAGGGTACCTCCAAGAGACCCAGTACTTC. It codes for CASSRSGGGYLQETQYF.

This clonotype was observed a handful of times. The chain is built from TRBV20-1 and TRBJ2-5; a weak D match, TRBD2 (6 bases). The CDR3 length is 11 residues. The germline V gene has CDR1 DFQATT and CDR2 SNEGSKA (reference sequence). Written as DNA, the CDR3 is TGCCTCGCAGGGCGGGGTGAGGCCCAGTACTTC. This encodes CLAGRGEAQYF.

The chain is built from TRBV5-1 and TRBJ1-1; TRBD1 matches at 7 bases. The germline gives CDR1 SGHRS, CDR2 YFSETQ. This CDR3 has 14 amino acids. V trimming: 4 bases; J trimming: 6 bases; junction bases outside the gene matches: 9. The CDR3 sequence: CASSTDREGAEAFF. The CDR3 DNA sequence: TGCGCCAGCAGCACCGACAGGGAAGGGGCTGAAGCTTTCTTT.

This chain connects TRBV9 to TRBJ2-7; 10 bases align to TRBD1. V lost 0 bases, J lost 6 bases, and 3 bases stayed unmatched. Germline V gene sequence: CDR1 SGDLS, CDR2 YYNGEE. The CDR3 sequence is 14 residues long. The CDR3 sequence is CASSVGDRGGEQYF. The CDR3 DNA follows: TGTGCCAGCAGCGTAGGGGACAGGGGTGGCGAGCAGTACTTC.

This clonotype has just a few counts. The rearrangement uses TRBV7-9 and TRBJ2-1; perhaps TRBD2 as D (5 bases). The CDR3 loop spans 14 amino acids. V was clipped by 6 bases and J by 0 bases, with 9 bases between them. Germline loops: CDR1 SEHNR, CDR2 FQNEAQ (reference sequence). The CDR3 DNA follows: TGTGCCAGCAGGGGGAGCGGCTCCTACAATGAGCAGTTCTTC. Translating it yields CASRGSGSYNEQFF.

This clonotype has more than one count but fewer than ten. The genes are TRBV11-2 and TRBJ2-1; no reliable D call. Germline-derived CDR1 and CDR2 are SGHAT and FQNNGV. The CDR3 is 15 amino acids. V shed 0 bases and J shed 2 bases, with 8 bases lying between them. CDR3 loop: CASSLEFTPYNEQFF. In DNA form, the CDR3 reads TGTGCCAGCAGCTTAGAATTCACGCCCTACAATGAGCAGTTCTTC. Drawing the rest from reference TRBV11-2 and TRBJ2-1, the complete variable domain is EAGVAQSPRYKIIEKRQSVAFWCNPISGHATLYWYQQILGQGPKLLIQFQNNGVVDDSQLPKDRFSAERLKGVDSTLKIQPAKLEDSAVYLCASSLEFTPYNEQFFGPGTRLTVL.

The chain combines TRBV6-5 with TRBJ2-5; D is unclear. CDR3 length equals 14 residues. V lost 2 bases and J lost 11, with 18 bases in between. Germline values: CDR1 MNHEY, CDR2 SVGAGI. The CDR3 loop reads CASSYQLGSPWQYF. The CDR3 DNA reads TGTGCCAGCAGTTACCAGTTGGGTTCCCCGTGGCAGTACTTC.

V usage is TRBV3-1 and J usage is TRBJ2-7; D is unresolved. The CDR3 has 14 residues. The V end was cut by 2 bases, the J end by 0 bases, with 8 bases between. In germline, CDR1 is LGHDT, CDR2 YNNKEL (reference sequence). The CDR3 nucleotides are TGTGCCAGCAGCCAACCCGGATCCTCCTACGAGCAGTACTTC. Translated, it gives CASSQPGSSYEQYF.

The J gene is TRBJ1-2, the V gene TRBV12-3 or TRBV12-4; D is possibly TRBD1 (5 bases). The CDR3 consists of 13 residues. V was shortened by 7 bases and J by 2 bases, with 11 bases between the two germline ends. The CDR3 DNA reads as TGTGCCAGCAACTCACAGGCGAACTATGGCTACACCTTC. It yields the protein CASNSQANYGYTF.

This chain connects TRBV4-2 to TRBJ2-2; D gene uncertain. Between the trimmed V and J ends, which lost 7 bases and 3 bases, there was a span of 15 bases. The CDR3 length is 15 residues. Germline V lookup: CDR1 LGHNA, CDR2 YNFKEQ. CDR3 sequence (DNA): TGTGCCAGCACGCTTGGAGACGGGTACACCGGGGAGCTGTTTTTT. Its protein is CASTLGDGYTGELFF.

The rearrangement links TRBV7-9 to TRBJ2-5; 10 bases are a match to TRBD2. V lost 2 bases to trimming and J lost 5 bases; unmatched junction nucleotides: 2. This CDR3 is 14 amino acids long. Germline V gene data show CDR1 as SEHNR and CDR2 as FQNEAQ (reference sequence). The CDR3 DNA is TGTGCCAGCAGCTTAAGCGGGGGGGAGGAGACCCAGTACTTC. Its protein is CASSLSGGEETQYF. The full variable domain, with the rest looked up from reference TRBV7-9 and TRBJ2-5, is DTGVSQNPRHKITKRGQNVTFRCDPISEHNRLYWYRQTLGQGPEFLTYFQNEAQLEKSRLLSDRFSAERPKGSFSTLEIQRTEQGDSAMYLCASSLSGGEETQYFGPGTRLLVL.

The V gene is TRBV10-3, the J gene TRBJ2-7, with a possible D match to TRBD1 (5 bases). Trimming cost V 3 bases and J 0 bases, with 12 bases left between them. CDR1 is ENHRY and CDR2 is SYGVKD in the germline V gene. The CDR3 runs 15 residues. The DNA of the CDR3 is TGTGCCATCAGTGATGAAGGGGTCAGCTCCTACGAGCAGTACTTC. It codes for CAISDEGVSSYEQYF.

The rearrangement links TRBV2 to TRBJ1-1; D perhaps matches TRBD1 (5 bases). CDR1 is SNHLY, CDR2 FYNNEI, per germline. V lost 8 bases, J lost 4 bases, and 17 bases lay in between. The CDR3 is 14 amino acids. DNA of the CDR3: TGTGCCAGCGAACCGGGGGTAACGCTCACTGAAGCTTTCTTT. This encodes CASEPGVTLTEAFF.

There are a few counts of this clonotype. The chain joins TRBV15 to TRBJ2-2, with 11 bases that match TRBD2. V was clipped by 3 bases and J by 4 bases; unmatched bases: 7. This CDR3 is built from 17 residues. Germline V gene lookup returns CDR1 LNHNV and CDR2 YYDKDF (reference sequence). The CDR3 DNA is TGTGCCACCAGCAGCATGAGGGGGACTAGCGGCACCGGGGAGCTGTTTTTT. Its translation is CATSSMRGTSGTGELFF.

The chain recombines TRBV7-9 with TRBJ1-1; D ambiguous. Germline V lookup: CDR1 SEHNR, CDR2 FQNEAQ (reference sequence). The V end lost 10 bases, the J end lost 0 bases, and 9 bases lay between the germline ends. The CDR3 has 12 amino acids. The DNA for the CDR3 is TGTGCCACCGAGGAATTGAACACTGAAGCTTTCTTT. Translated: CATEELNTEAFF. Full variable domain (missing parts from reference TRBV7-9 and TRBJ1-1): DTGVSQNPRHKITKRGQNVTFRCDPISEHNRLYWYRQTLGQGPEFLTYFQNEAQLEKSRLLSDRFSAERPKGSFSTLEIQRTEQGDSAMYLCATEELNTEAFFGQGTRLTVV.

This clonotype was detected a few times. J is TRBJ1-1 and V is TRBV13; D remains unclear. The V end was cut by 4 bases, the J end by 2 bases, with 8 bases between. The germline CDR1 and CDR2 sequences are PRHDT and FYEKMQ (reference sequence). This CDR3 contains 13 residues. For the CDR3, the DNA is TGTGCCAGCAGCTCAACTCCCAACACTGAAGCTTTCTTT. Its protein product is CASSSTPNTEAFF.

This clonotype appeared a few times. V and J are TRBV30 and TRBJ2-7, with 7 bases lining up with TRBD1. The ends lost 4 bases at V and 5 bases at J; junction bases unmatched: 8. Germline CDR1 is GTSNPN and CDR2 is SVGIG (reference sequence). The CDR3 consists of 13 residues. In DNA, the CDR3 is TGTGCCTGGACAACAGGGGTAATCGACGAGCAGTACTTC. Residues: CAWTTGVIDEQYF.

Here the CDR3 DNA reads TGCAGCGTTGAAGGCCTACTCCGTGGGAATGAGCAGTTCTTC. Translation: CSVEGLLRGNEQFF. The chain recombines TRBV29-1 with TRBJ2-1; D not certain. V lost 1 base and J lost 7, with 14 bases in between. Germline V gene sequence: CDR1 SQVTM, CDR2 ANQGSEA. The CDR3 spans 14 residues.

The CDR3 region is CASSFLPGVDTEAFF. The CDR3, as DNA: TGTGCCAGCAGCTTCCTCCCAGGGGTGGACACTGAAGCTTTCTTT. The chain recombines TRBV5-6 with TRBJ1-1, with D maybe TRBD1 (6 bases). CDR1 SGHDT and CDR2 YYEEEE come from the germline V gene. Between the trimmed V and J ends, which lost 2 bases and 3 bases, there was a span of 14 bases. The CDR3 contains 15 residues. Full variable domain (rest looked up from reference TRBV5-6 and TRBJ1-1): DAGVTQSPTHLIKTRGQQVTLRCSPKSGHDTVSWYQQALGQGPQFIFQYYEEEERQRGNFPDRFSGHQFPNYSSELNVNALLLGDSALYLCASSFLPGVDTEAFFGQGTRLTVV.

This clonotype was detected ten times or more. The CDR3 spells CASSLAFREEETQYF. The CDR3, as DNA: TGTGCCAGCAGCTTAGCTTTTCGGGAGGAAGAGACCCAGTACTTC. The chain uses TRBV7-9 and TRBJ2-5; 7 nucleotides align to TRBD2. Germline values: CDR1 SEHNR, CDR2 FQNEAQ (reference sequence). CDR3 length equals 15 residues. The junction had 4 bases not matched to a gene; V was cut back by 0 bases and J by 3 bases.

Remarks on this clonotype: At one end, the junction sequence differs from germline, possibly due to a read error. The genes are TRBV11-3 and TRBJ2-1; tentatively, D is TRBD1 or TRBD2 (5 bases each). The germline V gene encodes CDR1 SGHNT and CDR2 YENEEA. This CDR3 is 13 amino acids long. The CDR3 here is CASSLDKGHEQFF. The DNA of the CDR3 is TGTGCCAGCAGCCTAGATAAGGGACATGAGCAGTTCTTC.

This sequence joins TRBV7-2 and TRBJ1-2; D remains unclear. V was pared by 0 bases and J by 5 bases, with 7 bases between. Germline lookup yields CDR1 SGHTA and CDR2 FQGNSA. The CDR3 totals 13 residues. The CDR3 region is CASSLASEYGYTF. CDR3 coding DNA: TGTGCCAGCAGCTTAGCTTCAGAGTATGGCTACACCTTC. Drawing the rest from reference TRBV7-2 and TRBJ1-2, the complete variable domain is GAGVSQSPSNKVTEKGKDVELRCDPISGHTALYWYRQSLGQGLEFLIYFQGNSAPDKSGLPSDRFSAERTGGSVSTLTIQRTQQEDSAVYLCASSLASEYGYTFGSGTRLTVV.

This CDR3 is CASSFGQEETQYF. DNA of the CDR3: TGTGCCAGCAGTTTCGGCCAGGAAGAGACCCAGTACTTC. The J gene is TRBJ2-5, the V gene TRBV28; D uncertain. Germline loops: CDR1 MDHEN, CDR2 SYDVKM. The CDR3 length is 13 residues. Trimming took off 3 bases at V and 3 bases at J, with 8 bases between the two ends.

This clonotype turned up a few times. CDR3 loop: CASAQGLSYEQYF. As DNA, the CDR3 is TGTGCCAGCGCACAGGGTCTCTCCTACGAGCAGTACTTC. This chain uses TRBV6-1 with TRBJ2-7; perhaps TRBD1 as D (6 bases). Trimming pared 8 bases from V and 0 bases from J, leaving 11 bases between. CDR1 is MNHNS, CDR2 SASEGT, per germline. The CDR3 consists of 13 residues.

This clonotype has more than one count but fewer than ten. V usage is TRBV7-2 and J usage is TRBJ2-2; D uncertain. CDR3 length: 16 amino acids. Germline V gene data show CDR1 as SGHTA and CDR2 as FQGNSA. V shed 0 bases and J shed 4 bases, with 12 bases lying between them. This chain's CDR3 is CASSLARTSSTGELFF. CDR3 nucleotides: TGTGCCAGCAGCTTAGCTCGGACCTCGAGCACCGGGGAGCTGTTTTTT.